The 10 T cell receptor beta chains below were found in one sample sequenced in a study of blood T cells in healthy people across ages. Together with a sample-barcoded 5' primer, a J-beta primer mix was included in a second PCR lasting about 6 to 11 cycles. TCRdb re-called the 5' RACE reads with MiXCR, one entry per CDR3 protein. The table has 540,000 or so distinct CDR3 sequences, roughly 29% seen once. Sequencing input: blood. Source of these receptors: a woman in her seventies in good health.

The genes are TRBV20-1 and TRBJ1-1; D not resolved. Trimming left V 5 bases short and J 2 bases short, with 12 bases between. CDR3 length equals 13 residues. Germline V gene sequence: CDR1 DFQATT, CDR2 SNEGSKA (reference sequence). The CDR3 DNA follows: TGCAGTGCTCGCAAATCGGAAAACACTGAAGCTTTCTTT. This sequence encodes CSARKSENTEAFF.

The chain recombines TRBV27 with TRBJ1-4; D is perhaps TRBD1 (5 bases). CDR1 and CDR2 (germline): MNHEY, SMNVEV (reference sequence). V was trimmed by 5 bases and J by 8 bases, leaving 15 bases between them. The CDR3 is 14 residues long. CDR3 DNA sequence: TGTGCCAGCAGTACGACAGTGGGGGGAGAAAAACTGTTTTTT. Amino acid sequence: CASSTTVGGEKLFF.

The rearrangement uses TRBV5-5 and TRBJ1-4; D gene ambiguous. V was clipped by 4 bases and J by 4 bases, with 11 bases between them. Germline-derived CDR1 and CDR2 are SGHKS and YYEKEE (reference sequence). This CDR3 region has 14 residues. The CDR3 here is CASSDGRLNEKLFF. The CDR3 DNA reads TGTGCCAGCAGCGATGGACGGCTTAATGAAAAACTGTTTTTT. Full variable domain (rest looked up from reference TRBV5-5 and TRBJ1-4): DAGVTQSPTHLIKTRGQQVTLRCSPISGHKSVSWYQQVLGQGPQFIFQYYEKEERGRGNFPDRFSARQFPNYSSELNVNALLLGDSALYLCASSDGRLNEKLFFGSGTQLSVL.

The rearrangement uses TRBV7-8 and TRBJ1-6, with a possible D match to TRBD1 (6 bases). This CDR3 has 16 amino acids. The germline gives CDR1 SGHVS, CDR2 FQNEAQ. The V end was cut by 0 bases, the J end by 9 bases, with 15 bases between. The CDR3 DNA reads TGTGCCAGCAGCTTAGCGGTTACAGGGCCGAGTTCACCCCTCCACTTT. It is translated as CASSLAVTGPSSPLHF.

This clonotype was picked up a small number of times. This chain links TRBV7-6 with TRBJ1-1, with TRBD1 matching 8 bases. CDR3 length: 15 amino acids. The germline V gene encodes CDR1 SGHVS and CDR2 FNYEAQ. V lost 0 bases and J lost 5; bases outside the gene matches: 5. The CDR3 nucleotides are TGTGCCAGCAGCTTAGCTGGGACAGGCGGAACTGAAGCTTTCTTT. It specifies CASSLAGTGGTEAFF.

A few counts support this clonotype. CDR3 DNA sequence: TGTGCCAGCAGTAGGTTCACAGATACGCAGTATTTT. Its translation is CASSRFTDTQYF. V gene TRBV7-2 combines with J gene TRBJ2-3; D is uncertain. The V end lost 6 bases, the J end lost 2 bases, and 6 bases lay between the germline ends. This CDR3 is built from 12 residues. The germline gives CDR1 SGHTA, CDR2 FQGNSA. Complete variable domain (other parts from reference TRBV7-2 and TRBJ2-3): GAGVSQSPSNKVTEKGKDVELRCDPISGHTALYWYRQSLGQGLEFLIYFQGNSAPDKSGLPSDRFSAERTGGSVSTLTIQRTQQEDSAVYLCASSRFTDTQYFGPGTRLTVL.

This clonotype came up a few times. The junction departs from the called germline gene at one end, perhaps through a read error. The chain employs TRBV7-8 and TRBJ2-7; D possibly corresponds to TRBD2 (6 bases). Germline assignment: CDR1 SGHVS and CDR2 FQNEAQ. The CDR3 runs to 14 residues. The CDR3 is CTSSRRESSYEQYF. In nucleotides, the CDR3 is TGTACCAGCAGCCGACGGGAGTCCTCCTACGAGCAGTACTTC. Full variable domain (missing parts from reference TRBV7-8 and TRBJ2-7): GAGVSQSPRYKVAKRGQDVALRCDPISGHVSLFWYQQALGQGPEFLTYFQNEAQLDKSGLPSDRFFAERPEGSVSTLKIQRTQQEDSAVYLCTSSRRESSYEQYFGPGTRLTVT.

The chain links TRBV29-1 to TRBJ1-1; 7 bases are shared with TRBD1. This CDR3 is 10 amino acids long. Trimming removed 7 bases from V and 9 bases from J; junction bases left unmatched: 5. The germline gives CDR1 SQVTM, CDR2 ANQGSEA. The CDR3: CSARTGKAFF. The CDR3 region has the DNA TGCAGCGCCCGGACAGGCAAAGCTTTCTTT.

In regard to this clonotype: At one end the junction does not follow the germline gene, possibly because of a read error. V is TRBV12-3 or TRBV12-4 and J is TRBJ1-4; 7 bases align to TRBD1. This CDR3 is built from 12 residues. The CDR3: CASSLAGQKEIF. Here the CDR3 DNA reads TGTGCCAGCAGTTTAGCGGGACAGAAAGAAATATTT.

The chain is built from TRBV6-5 and TRBJ1-2, with a tentative D call TRBD1 (5 bases). The length of the CDR3 is 14 residues. Germline-derived CDR1 and CDR2 are MNHEY and SVGAGI. The V gene lost 2 bases and the J gene lost 5 bases, with 12 bases spanning the gap. CDR3: CASSYAGASYGYTF. CDR3 in DNA: TGTGCCAGCAGTTACGCCGGGGCGTCGTATGGCTACACCTTC.